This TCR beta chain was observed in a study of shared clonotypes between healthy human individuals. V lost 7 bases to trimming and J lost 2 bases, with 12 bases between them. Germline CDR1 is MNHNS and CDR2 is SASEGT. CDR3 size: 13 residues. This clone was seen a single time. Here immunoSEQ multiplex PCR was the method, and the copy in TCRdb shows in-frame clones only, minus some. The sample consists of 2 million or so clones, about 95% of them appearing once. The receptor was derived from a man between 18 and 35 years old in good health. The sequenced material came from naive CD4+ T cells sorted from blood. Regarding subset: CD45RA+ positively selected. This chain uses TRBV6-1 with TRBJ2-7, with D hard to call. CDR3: CASNGDLTYEQYF. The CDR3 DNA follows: TGTGCCAGCAATGGGGATTTAACCTACGAGCAGTACTTC.